A single sample is the source of the 12 T cell receptor beta chains below, sequenced in a study of shared clonotypes between healthy human individuals. Produced via immunoSEQ multiplex PCR; TCRdb's table is partial and in-frame only. Of about 1 million clones listed, around four fifths are singletons. Source material: memory CD4+ T cells sorted from blood. Subset given: CD45RA-negative fraction. The source of these receptors is a man between 18 and 29 years old in good health.

The J gene is TRBJ1-6, the V gene TRBV19; possibly TRBD1 for D (6 bases). V lost 3 bases and J 0 bases, leaving 21 bases between the germline ends. The CDR3 has 20 amino acids. In germline, CDR1 is LNHDA, CDR2 SQIVND (reference sequence). CDR3 DNA sequence: TGTGCCAGTAGTATCATTCCCGGAGCAGGGGAGAGCTCCTATAATTCACCCCTCCACTTT. This translates into CASSIIPGAGESSYNSPLHF.

The chain carries TRBV11-2 and TRBJ2-1, with 10 bases aligning to TRBD2. Germline V gene sequence: CDR1 SGHAT, CDR2 FQNNGV. Unmatched junction bases numbered 5, after V lost 1 base and J lost 8 bases. This CDR3 is built from 15 residues. Here the CDR3 DNA reads TGTGCCAGCAGCTTAGCCCAGCGGGAGGGCCATGAGCAGTTCTTC. This sequence encodes CASSLAQREGHEQFF.

In its sample, this clone was seen once. The CDR3 region has the DNA TGTGCCAGCAGCTACACGGGCTTAGATACGCAGTATTTT. It encodes CASSYTGLDTQYF. The rearrangement joins TRBV7-3 to TRBJ2-3, with D unclear. Germline CDR1 and CDR2: SGHTA and FQGTGA. CDR3 length: 13 residues. The V end lost 4 bases, the J end lost 5 bases, and 10 bases lay between the germline ends.

The chain has TRBV5-6 and TRBJ2-1; the match to TRBD2 covers 15 bases. Trimming took 4 bases from V and 4 from J; bases not matched to a gene: 3. CDR1 is SGHDT, CDR2 YYEEEE, per germline. This CDR3 has 16 amino acids. CDR3: CASSIGLAGGYNEQFF. The DNA for the CDR3 is TGTGCCAGCAGCATAGGACTAGCGGGAGGGTACAATGAGCAGTTCTTC. The complete variable domain, with remaining parts taken from reference TRBV5-6 and TRBJ2-1, reads DAGVTQSPTHLIKTRGQQVTLRCSPKSGHDTVSWYQQALGQGPQFIFQYYEEEERQRGNFPDRFSGHQFPNYSSELNVNALLLGDSALYLCASSIGLAGGYNEQFFGPGTRLTVL.

The chain couples TRBV12-2 to TRBJ2-1; whether TRBD2, the table's D call, matches the DNA was not checked. TRBV12-2 is a pseudogene. The CDR3 length is 14 residues. CDR3 nucleotides: TGTGCAAGTCGCTTGCATCCTAGCGGGGGGTCTACGTTCTTC. This sequence encodes CASRLHPSGGSTFF.

J is TRBJ1-5 and V is TRBV7-9; no firm D call. There are 16 residues in the CDR3. Trimming removed 5 bases from V and 3 bases from J, with 17 bases in between. Germline V lookup: CDR1 SEHNR, CDR2 FQNEAQ (reference sequence). CDR3 amino acids: CASSLVLGGINQPQHF. Written as DNA, the CDR3 is TGTGCCAGCAGCCTAGTCCTAGGAGGGATCAATCAGCCCCAGCATTTT.

CDR3 nucleotide sequence: TGCAGCGTTCGCATAGGAGGAGGCTACACCTTC. Protein product: CSVRIGGGYTF. V gene TRBV29-1 combines with J gene TRBJ1-2; no definite D call. This CDR3 comprises 11 residues. CDR1 is SQVTM and CDR2 is ANQGSEA in the germline V gene. The V gene lost 5 bases and the J gene lost 8 bases, with 12 bases spanning the gap.

The chain recombines TRBV15 with TRBJ1-1; D is ambiguous. The germline V gene encodes CDR1 LNHNV and CDR2 YYDKDF (reference sequence). The CDR3 is 13 residues long. Trimming stripped 6 bases from V and 1 base from J, with 9 bases between. In nucleotides, the CDR3 is TGTGCCACCAGTGTCGATGGGAACACTGAAGCTTTCTTT. Protein: CATSVDGNTEAFF.

The J gene is TRBJ1-2, the V gene TRBV6-1; 9 bases are shared with TRBD1. V lost 4 bases to trimming and J lost 6 bases; unmatched junction nucleotides: 6. The germline V gene encodes CDR1 MNHNS and CDR2 SASEGT. The length of the CDR3 is 14 residues. The CDR3 bases are TGTGCCAGCAGTGGGACAGGGGTATGGAATGGCTACACCTTC. Its protein product is CASSGTGVWNGYTF.

V is TRBV18 and J is TRBJ2-2; 8 nucleotides align to TRBD1. The ends lost 4 bases at V and 4 bases at J; junction bases unmatched: 14. The germline V gene encodes CDR1 KGHSH and CDR2 LQKENI. CDR3 length: 18 residues. CDR3 in amino acids: CASSRFTGTGSVTGELFF. CDR3 nucleotide sequence: TGTGCCAGCTCACGATTTACCGGGACAGGCTCCGTCACCGGGGAGCTGTTTTTT.

This clone showed up just once. Other DNA sequences of this sample code for an identical CDR3. The V and J genes are TRBV7-9 and TRBJ1-1; a weak D match, TRBD1 (5 bases). V was pared by 5 bases and J by 1 base, with 11 bases between. The CDR3 is made up of 14 amino acids. CDR1 and CDR2 from the germline V gene are SEHNR and FQNEAQ (reference sequence). CDR3 DNA: TGTGCCAGCAGCCTCGGACAATCGAACACTGAAGCTTTCTTT. The encoded protein is CASSLGQSNTEAFF.

The chain employs TRBV6-5 and TRBJ2-1; D gene unclear. The CDR3 length is 14 residues. The germline V gene encodes CDR1 MNHEY and CDR2 SVGAGI. Trimming pared 2 bases from V and 9 bases from J, leaving 14 bases between. The CDR3 DNA is TGTGCCAGCAGTTACGATGGCTACCAGACTGAGCAGTTCTTC. This translates into CASSYDGYQTEQFF.